This TCR beta chain was observed in a study of cytomegalovirus exposure and HLA in healthy donors. As for the study in general: A preliminary data release comprised around 85 million unique TCRs obtained from HLA-typed donors.

Study observations and caveats: In a later analysis, the majority of CMV-associated beta chains seemingly showed HLA restriction. Certain indistinguishable V segments, among them TRBV6-2 and TRBV6-3, were excluded.

Healthy bone marrow donors made up the donors. In the PCR, 60 Vbeta and 13 Jbeta primers were used. Sequencing was performed with immunoSEQ multiplex PCR; in TCRdb, only in-frame clones are kept and a portion is missing. The table has approximately 130,000 clones, around 73% seen once; the top ten hold about 2.6%. On this clone: Its antigen is currently unknown.

Trimming removed 4 bases from V and 0 bases from J, with 10 bases in between. Germline V CDR1 and CDR2: SGHNT, YYREEE (reference sequence). The CDR3 length is 14 residues. The V call is TRBV5-4, the J call TRBJ1-2, with D hard to call. This TCR was recovered from a human donor in good health. The sequenced sample consisted of PBMCs. The DNA of the CDR3 is TGTGCCAGCAGCCTGCCAGGTCCTAACTATGGCTACACCTTC. It codes for CASSLPGPNYGYTF.